This T cell receptor (beta chain) is drawn from a study of blood T cell repertoires in COVID-19. In the study overall: The origin of the acute and convalescent COVID-19 samples was the United States, Italy and Spain.

Cohort assignment relied on participant-reported clinical history. Each recovered donor of Cohort 3 presented with two negative PCRs, clearance, or symptom resolution. The assay was immunoSEQ multiplex PCR, and TCRdb's table has in-frame clones only and misses some. The sample consists of approximately 320,000 clones, 90% of them appearing once. This receptor was identified in a man between 60 and 75 years old who had recovered from COVID-19. Source material: PBMCs or T cells enriched from blood (not recorded which).

As DNA, the CDR3 is TGTGCCAGCAGTCCCCTGAGCGGGAGCGGGCGCAATGAGCAGTTCTTC. This gives the protein CASSPLSGSGRNEQFF. The V call is TRBV27, the J call TRBJ2-1; the match to TRBD2 covers 8 bases. CDR3 size: 16 residues. Unmatched junction bases numbered 12, after V lost 5 bases and J lost 6 bases. Germline V CDR1 and CDR2: MNHEY, SMNVEV (reference sequence).